This T cell receptor beta chain was found in a study of T cells in Graves' hyperthyroidism and ophthalmopathy. As to this clonotype: The antigen is not known.

This CDR3 region has 15 residues. Trimming cost V 4 bases and J 2 bases, with 15 bases left between them. The V gene's germline CDR1 is SGHRS and CDR2 YFSETQ. Around 10 ml fresh peripheral blood yielded the PBMCs. Whole-study findings and limits: The model predicted ophthalmopathy a median 6.5 months before onset. Also found in blood were most expanded thyroid clonotypes above 0.001.

RNA transcripts yielded amplified TCR beta CDR3 regions. A set of HTBI primers served as the primers for a first-round RT-PCR of the TCR CDR3. Each CDR3 protein is one row after TCRdb ran MiXCR on the multiplex PCR reads. The repertoire includes under 450,000 distinct CDR3 sequences, 15% to 19% of them detected once, and less than 15% sits in the top ten. The sample was blood. This chain uses TRBV5-1 with TRBJ1-2; no definite D call. The receptor was isolated from a young woman with Graves' hyperthyroidism. The DNA of the CDR3 is TGCGCCAGCAGCCAAGATACTAGGGTGAACTATGGCTACACCTTC. Protein product: CASSQDTRVNYGYTF.